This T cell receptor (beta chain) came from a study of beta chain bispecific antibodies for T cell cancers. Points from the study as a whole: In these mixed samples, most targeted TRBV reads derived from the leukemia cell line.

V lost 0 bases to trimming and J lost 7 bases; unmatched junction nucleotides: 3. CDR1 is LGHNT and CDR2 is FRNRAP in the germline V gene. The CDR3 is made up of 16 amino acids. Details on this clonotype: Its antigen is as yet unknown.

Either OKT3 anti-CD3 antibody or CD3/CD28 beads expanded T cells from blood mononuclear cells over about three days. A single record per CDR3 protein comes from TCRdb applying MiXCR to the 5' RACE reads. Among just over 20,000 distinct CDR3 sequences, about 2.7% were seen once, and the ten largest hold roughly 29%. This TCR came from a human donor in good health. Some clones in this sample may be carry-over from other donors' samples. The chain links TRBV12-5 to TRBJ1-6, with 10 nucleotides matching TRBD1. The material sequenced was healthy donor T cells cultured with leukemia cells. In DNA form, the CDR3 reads TGTGCTAGTGGTTTGGTACGGGGACAGGGGAATTCACCCCTCCACTTT. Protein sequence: CASGLVRGQGNSPLHF.